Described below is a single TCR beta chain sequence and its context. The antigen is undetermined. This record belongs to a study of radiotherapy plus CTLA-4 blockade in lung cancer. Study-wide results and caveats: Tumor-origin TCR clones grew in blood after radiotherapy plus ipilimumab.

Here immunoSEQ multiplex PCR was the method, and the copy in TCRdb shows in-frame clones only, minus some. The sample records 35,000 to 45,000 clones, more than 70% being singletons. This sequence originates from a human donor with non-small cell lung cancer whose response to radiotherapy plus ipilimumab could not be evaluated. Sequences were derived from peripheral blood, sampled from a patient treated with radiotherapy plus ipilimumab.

The CDR3 DNA follows: TGTGCCATCAGCGAGCCCGGGACAGGTCTCGCCTACGAGCAGTACTTC. Translated, it gives CAISEPGTGLAYEQYF. This chain connects TRBV10-3 to TRBJ2-7; TRBD1 matches 8 bases. This CDR3 comprises 16 residues. The V gene end was trimmed by 6 bases and the J gene end by 2 bases; junction bases not matched to a gene: 12. The germline CDR1 and CDR2 sequences are ENHRY and SYGVKD.